This T cell receptor beta chain was retrieved from a study of cytomegalovirus exposure and HLA in healthy donors (dated 2017 in TCRdb). About the full investigation: According to a later analysis, one platform produced both the roughly 110 validation repertoires and the 666 repertoires of the first cohort. The study aimed to test whether cataloging public T cell receptors could reveal signatures of past pathogen exposure. In addition to the first cohort of 666 subjects, a separate validation cohort of approximately 120 different subjects was used. To predict cytomegalovirus infection status, the study combined high-throughput TCR immunosequencing, statistical association of individual TCRs with disease status, and machine learning. General study outcomes and caveats: While some public TCRs were present in many individuals, most TCR sequences turned up only very rarely across donors. All 120 or so repertoires were used to score co-occurrence in the validation cohort in a later analysis, because that analysis had no HLA typing for the cohort. In both the original and validation cohorts, the classifier was reported to diagnose cytomegalovirus status with high specificity and sensitivity. Of the cluster scores, approximately 94% were above 0 in a later analysis, which found that TCRs clustered in the first cohort also tended to co-occur in the 95 to 150 validation repertoires. The study listed 150 to 200 TCR beta chains as associated with cytomegalovirus. According to the authors, the approach could potentially be generalized to other disease states and immunological phenotypes. In vitro tests confirmed that a few of the cytomegalovirus-associated TCR beta chains recognize cytomegalovirus antigens.

The library came from the immunoSEQ multiplex PCR assay. Per the original workflow: A statistical classification framework was built for diagnosing cytomegalovirus status from the catalog of TCR beta chain sequences. The immuneACCESS repertoire file appears here via TCRdb, limited to in-frame rearrangements. These files lack a portion of the clones; in checked studies, under half of the deficit traces to unresolved V genes, and the cause of the others is not known. V and J calls and clone size are those listed in that table; D and trimming were worked out from the DNA. In this sample the table shows approximately 110,000 clones, almost 90% of which occur a single time. The ten largest clonotypes hold less than 2.5% of the sample. About this clone: The antigen it recognizes is unknown. Base-call qualities are not available, and no considerably larger clone is one nucleotide away.

From the cysteine up to the phenylalanine, the CDR3 has a length of 16 residues. The entry retains the CDR3 DNA only, 48 bases that are in frame from base 1. Looking up the germline V gene (reference sequence) yields CDR1 MNHEY and CDR2 SMNVEV. Trimming at the junction amounts to 5 bases on V and 7 bases on J, and the germline ends lie 23 bases apart. Donors formed part of the validation cohort, which comprised 120 subjects and was distinct from the first cohort of under 850 subjects. Sequencing was done on a sample of PBMCs. The source is a woman younger than 35 in good health and CMV-seronegative. Recombination linked TRBV27 to TRBJ2-5; TRBD2 is perhaps the D gene, given 8 matching bases. The CDR3 protein sequence reads: CASSPAGGLGGPTQYF. The base sequence is TGTGCCAGCAGTCCTGCGGGGGGACTAGGGGGCCCGACCCAGTACTTC.